The rows below give T cell receptor beta chains drawn from one sample of a study of shared clonotypes between healthy human individuals. The repertoire was sequenced with immunoSEQ multiplex PCR; TCRdb's copy has only in-frame clones and lacks some. This sample has about 680,000 clones, with roughly nine tenths found just once. Sequenced input: naive CD8+ T cells sorted from blood. Receptors were obtained from a man younger than 40 in good health. Each CDR3 is given with its conserved first and last residue. The order of the fields is D gene, J gene, clone size, V gene, CDR3 DNA, CDR3 protein. A D gene is named only where the DNA matches it firmly. Clone size is shown for a subset of rows, as once, few, many or a class of expanded clone.

d_call: TRBD2
j_call: TRBJ2-7
clone_size: -
v_call: TRBV5-5
cdr3_nt: TGTGCCAGCAGCGAGCTAGCGGGAGGAGCCTACGAGCAGTACTTC
cdr3_aa: CASSELAGGAYEQYF

d_call: -
j_call: TRBJ2-7
clone_size: -
v_call: TRBV7-9
cdr3_nt: TGTGCCAGCAGCCCACGGTTTGACGAGCAGTACTTC
cdr3_aa: CASSPRFDEQYF

d_call: -
j_call: TRBJ1-1
clone_size: once
v_call: TRBV7-6
cdr3_nt: TGTGCCAGCAGCTTAGGGGAGGTAACAGGGAAGGCTGAAGCTTTCTTT
cdr3_aa: CASSLGEVTGKAEAFF

d_call: -
j_call: TRBJ2-7
clone_size: -
v_call: TRBV13
cdr3_nt: TGTGCCAGCAGCTTTGAGGGGCAGGGTTACCACGAGCAGTACTTC
cdr3_aa: CASSFEGQGYHEQYF

d_call: TRBD2
j_call: TRBJ2-1
clone_size: -
v_call: TRBV7-2
cdr3_nt: TGTGCCAGCACCTTAAGACTAGCGGAGAACAATGAGCAGTTCTTC
cdr3_aa: CASTLRLAENNEQFF

d_call: -
j_call: TRBJ1-2
clone_size: -
v_call: TRBV9
cdr3_nt: TGTGCCAGCAACGACGGGCCTCATGGCTACACCTTC
cdr3_aa: CASNDGPHGYTF

d_call: TRBD1
j_call: TRBJ1-5
clone_size: -
v_call: TRBV27
cdr3_nt: TGTGCCAGCAGTTTATCCCCGACAGGGGGCTACAATCAGCCCCAGCATTTT
cdr3_aa: CASSLSPTGGYNQPQHF

d_call: TRBD2
j_call: TRBJ2-3
clone_size: -
v_call: TRBV29-1
cdr3_nt: TGCAGCGTTGAAGTTCCTAGCGGGAGGTACACAGATACGCAGTATTTT
cdr3_aa: CSVEVPSGRYTDTQYF

d_call: TRBD1
j_call: TRBJ2-5
clone_size: -
v_call: TRBV27
cdr3_nt: TGTGCCAGCAGTCTGAACGGACAGGGGGCTCTGGAGACCCAGTACTTC
cdr3_aa: CASSLNGQGALETQYF

d_call: TRBD2
j_call: TRBJ2-7
clone_size: -
v_call: TRBV29-1
cdr3_nt: TGCAGCGTTGAAGATGTGAGTCTAGCGGGAAACTACGAGCAGTACTTC
cdr3_aa: CSVEDVSLAGNYEQYF

d_call: -
j_call: TRBJ2-3
clone_size: -
v_call: TRBV9
cdr3_nt: TGTGCCAGCAGCTCACCCACGGTCCAGCCAGATACGCAGTATTTT
cdr3_aa: CASSSPTVQPDTQYF

d_call: TRBD2
j_call: TRBJ2-1
clone_size: -
v_call: TRBV27
cdr3_nt: TGTGCCACCGGGACTACCTCCTACAATGAGCAGTTCTTC
cdr3_aa: CATGTTSYNEQFF

d_call: -
j_call: TRBJ2-5
clone_size: -
v_call: TRBV5-1
cdr3_nt: TGCGCCAGCAGCTTGGCCATGGCGGATGCAAGAGAGTCCCAGTACTTC
cdr3_aa: CASSLAMADARESQYF

d_call: -
j_call: TRBJ1-4
clone_size: -
v_call: TRBV4-3
cdr3_nt: TGCGCCAGCAGCCACGGCGCAACTAATGAAAAACTGTTTTTT
cdr3_aa: CASSHGATNEKLFF